The source of this T cell receptor (beta chain) is a study of T-cell memory formation after mild COVID-19. Overall study: The TCR clusters were mostly specific to one donor. The study, taken as a whole, reports: The study found balanced CD4/CD8 in clones contracting day 15 to 85 and a CD4+ lean in later expanders. SARS-CoV-2 specificity of second-wave clones peaking day 37 was unconfirmed.

TCRdb called the 5' RACE reads again in MiXCR, with one record for every CDR3 protein. Counted here are hundreds of thousands of distinct CDR3 sequences, more than 15% occurring once; the ten biggest clones make up around 13%. This clonotype was recorded only once. Its antigen is as yet unknown. At one end the junction does not follow the germline gene, possibly because of a read error. The CDR3 is 13 residues long. Germline lookup yields CDR1 KGHDR and CDR2 SFDVKD. The sequencing sample was made of PBMCs or a T cell subset sorted from them (not recorded which). This sequence joins TRBV24-1 and TRBJ2-6; D unresolved. This TCR was recovered from an adult woman who had mild COVID-19 (a few samples of this study predate the infection). Cell type and time point are not known. In nucleotides, the CDR3 is TGTGCCACCAGTGATGCTGGGGACAACGTCCTGACTTTC. Translation: CATSDAGDNVLTF.